This T cell receptor beta chain was identified in a study of CD8 T cells in Susac syndrome. The wider study: At the time their blood was drawn, patients with Susac syndrome were either therapy-naive, on corticosteroids (with some of them also receiving intravenous immunoglobulin), or on intravenous immunoglobulin alone.

From germline, CDR1 is KGHSH and CDR2 LQKENI. The CDR3 sequence is 13 residues long. The V end was cut by 6 bases, the J end by 6 bases, with 14 bases between. With random hexamers, reverse transcription was performed on about 0.5 to 1 ug of RNA. Across 54 Vbeta and 13 Jbeta, TCR beta CDR3 was amplified with immunoSEQ multiplex PCR. Using its own MiXCR run on the immunoSEQ multiplex PCR reads, TCRdb lists one record per CDR3 protein. The table lists roughly 140,000 distinct CDR3 sequences, approximately 95% of them singletons. Patients with Susac syndrome met diagnostic criteria defined recently for definite or probable disease.

Sequenced input: CD4+ T cells from PBMCs. The TCR comes from a human donor with Susac syndrome. The chain employs TRBV18 and TRBJ2-5; D unresolved. The CDR3 nucleotides are TGTGCCAGCTCTCCAGAGACCTGGCAGACCCAGTACTTC. This sequence encodes CASSPETWQTQYF. Using reference TRBV18 and TRBJ2-5 for the parts outside the CDR3, the full variable domain is NAGVMQNPRHLVRRRGQEARLRCSPMKGHSHVYWYRQLPEEGLKFMVYLQKENIIDESGMPKERFSAEFPKEGPSILRIQQVVRGDSAAYFCASSPETWQTQYFGPGTRLLVL.